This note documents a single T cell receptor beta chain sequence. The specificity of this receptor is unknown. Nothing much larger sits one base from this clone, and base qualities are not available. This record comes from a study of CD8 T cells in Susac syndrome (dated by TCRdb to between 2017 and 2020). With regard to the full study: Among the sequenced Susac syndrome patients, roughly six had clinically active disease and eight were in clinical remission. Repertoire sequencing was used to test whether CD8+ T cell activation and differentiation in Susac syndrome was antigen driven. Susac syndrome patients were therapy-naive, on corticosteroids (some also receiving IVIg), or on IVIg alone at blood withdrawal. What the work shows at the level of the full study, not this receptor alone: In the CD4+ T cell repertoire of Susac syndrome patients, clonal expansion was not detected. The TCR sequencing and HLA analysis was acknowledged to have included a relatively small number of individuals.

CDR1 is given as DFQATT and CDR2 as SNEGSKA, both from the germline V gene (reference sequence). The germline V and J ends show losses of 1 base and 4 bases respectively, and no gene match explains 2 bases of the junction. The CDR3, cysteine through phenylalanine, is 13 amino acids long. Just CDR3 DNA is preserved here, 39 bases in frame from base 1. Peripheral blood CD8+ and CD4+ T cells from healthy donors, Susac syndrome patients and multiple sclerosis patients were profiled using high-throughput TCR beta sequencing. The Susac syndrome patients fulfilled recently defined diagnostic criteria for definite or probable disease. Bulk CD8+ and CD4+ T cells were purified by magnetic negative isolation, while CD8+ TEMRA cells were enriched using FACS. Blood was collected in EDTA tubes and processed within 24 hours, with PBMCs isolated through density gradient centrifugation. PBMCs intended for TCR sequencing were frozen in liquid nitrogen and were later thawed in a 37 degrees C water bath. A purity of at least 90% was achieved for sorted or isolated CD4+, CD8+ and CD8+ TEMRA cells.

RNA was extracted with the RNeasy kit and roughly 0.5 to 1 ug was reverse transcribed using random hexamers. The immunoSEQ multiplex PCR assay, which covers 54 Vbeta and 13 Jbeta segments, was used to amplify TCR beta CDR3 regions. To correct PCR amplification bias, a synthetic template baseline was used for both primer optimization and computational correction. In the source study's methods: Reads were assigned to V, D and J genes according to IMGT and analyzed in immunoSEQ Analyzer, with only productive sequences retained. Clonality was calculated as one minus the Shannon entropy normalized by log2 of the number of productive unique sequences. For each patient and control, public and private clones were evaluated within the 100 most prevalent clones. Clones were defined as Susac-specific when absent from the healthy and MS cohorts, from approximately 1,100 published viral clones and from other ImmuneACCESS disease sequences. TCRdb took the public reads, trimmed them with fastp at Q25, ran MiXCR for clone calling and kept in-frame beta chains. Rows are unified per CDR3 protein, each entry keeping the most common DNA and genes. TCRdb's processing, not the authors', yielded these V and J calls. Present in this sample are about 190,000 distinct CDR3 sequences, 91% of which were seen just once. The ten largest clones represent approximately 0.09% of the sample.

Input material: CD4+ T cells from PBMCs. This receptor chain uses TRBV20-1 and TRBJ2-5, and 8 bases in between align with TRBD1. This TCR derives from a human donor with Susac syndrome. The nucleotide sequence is TGCAGTGCTAGAGCGACAGGGGTAGAGACCCAGTACTTC. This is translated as CSARATGVETQYF.